What follows describes a single T cell receptor (beta chain). What it binds is not known. The data are from a study of cytomegalovirus exposure and HLA in healthy donors. Study-level points and caveats: The tendency of first-cohort TCR clusters to co-occur in the roughly 130 validation repertoires was the finding of a later analysis. Rarity characterized most TCR sequences, yet some public TCRs appeared in many donors. Cytomegalovirus-associated status was assigned to fewer than 200 TCR beta chains.

In germline, CDR1 is SQVTM, CDR2 ANQGSEA. There are 12 residues in the CDR3. Trimming took 2 bases from V and 10 from J, leaving 12 bases between them. Sequenced by immunoSEQ multiplex PCR; TCRdb stores in-frame clones only, minus some. Of some 250,000 clones in the sample, approximately 83% were seen once. This receptor was obtained from a woman between 25 and 40 years old in good health and CMV-seropositive. This sequence joins TRBV29-1 and TRBJ2-1; D might be TRBD2 (5 bases). Sequenced material: PBMCs. In nucleotides, the CDR3 is TGCAGCGTTGAAAGGAGCGGAAACGAGCAGTTCTTC. Translation gives CSVERSGNEQFF.